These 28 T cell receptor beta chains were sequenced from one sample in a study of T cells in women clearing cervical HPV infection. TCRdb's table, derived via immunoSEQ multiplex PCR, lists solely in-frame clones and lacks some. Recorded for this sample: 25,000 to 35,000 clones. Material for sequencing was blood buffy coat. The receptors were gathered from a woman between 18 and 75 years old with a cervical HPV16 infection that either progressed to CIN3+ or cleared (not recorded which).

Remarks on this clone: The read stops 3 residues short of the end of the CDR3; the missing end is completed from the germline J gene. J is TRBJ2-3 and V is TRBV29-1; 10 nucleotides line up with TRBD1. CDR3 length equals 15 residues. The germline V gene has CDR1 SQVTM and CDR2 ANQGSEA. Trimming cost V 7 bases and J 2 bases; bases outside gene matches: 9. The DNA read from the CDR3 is TGCAGCGCAGGAGGGGGACAGGGGTCCACAGATACG. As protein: CSAGGGQGSTDT. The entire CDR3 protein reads CSAGGGQGSTDTQYF.

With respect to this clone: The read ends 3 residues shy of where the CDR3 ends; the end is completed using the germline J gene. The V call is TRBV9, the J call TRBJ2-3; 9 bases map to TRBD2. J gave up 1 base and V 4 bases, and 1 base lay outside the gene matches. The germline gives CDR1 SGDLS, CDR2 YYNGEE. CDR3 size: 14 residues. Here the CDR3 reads CASSRTSGTDTQYF. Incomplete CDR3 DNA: TGTGCCAGCAGCAGGACTAGCGGCACAGATACG.

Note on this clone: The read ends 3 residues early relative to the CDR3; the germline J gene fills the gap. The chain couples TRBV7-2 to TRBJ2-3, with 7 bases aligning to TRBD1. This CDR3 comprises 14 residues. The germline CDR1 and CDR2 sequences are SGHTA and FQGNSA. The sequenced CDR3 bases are TGTGCCAGCAGCTTGGGACAGTTACAAGAGACG. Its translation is CASSLGQLQET. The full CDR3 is CASSLGQLQETQYF.

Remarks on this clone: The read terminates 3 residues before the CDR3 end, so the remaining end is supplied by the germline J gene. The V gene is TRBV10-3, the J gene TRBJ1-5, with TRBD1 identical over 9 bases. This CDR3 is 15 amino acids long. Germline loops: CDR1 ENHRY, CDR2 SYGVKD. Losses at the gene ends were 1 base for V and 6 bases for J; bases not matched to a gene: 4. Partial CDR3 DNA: TGTGCCATCAGTGAGTGGGACAGGGATAGTCAGCCC. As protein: CAISEWDRDSQP. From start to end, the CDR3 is CAISEWDRDSQPQHF.

CDR3 bases read: TGTGCCTGGAGTGTAACAAGTTATAATTCACCA. Translated: CAWSVTSYNSP. The full-length CDR3 reads as CAWSVTSYNSPLFF. This chain links TRBV30 with TRBJ1-4; D is undetermined. The observed sequence ends 3 residues before the CDR3 terminus, with the missing tail filled in from the germline J gene. Germline CDR1 and CDR2: GTSNPN and SVGIG (reference sequence). The CDR3 length is 14 residues.

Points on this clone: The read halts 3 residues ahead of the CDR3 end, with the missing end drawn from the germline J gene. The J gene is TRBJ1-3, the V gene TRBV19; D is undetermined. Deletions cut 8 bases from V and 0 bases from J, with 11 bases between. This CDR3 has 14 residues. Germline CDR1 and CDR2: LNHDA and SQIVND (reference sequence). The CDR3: CASAQAGSGNTIYF. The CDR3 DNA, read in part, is TGTGCCAGTGCCCAAGCGGGCTCTGGAAACACC.

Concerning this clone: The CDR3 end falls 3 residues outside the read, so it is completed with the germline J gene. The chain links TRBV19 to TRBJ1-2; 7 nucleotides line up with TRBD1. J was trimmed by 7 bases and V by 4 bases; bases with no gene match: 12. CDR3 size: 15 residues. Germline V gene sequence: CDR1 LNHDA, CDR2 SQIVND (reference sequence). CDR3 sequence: CASSTPGQDVFGYTF. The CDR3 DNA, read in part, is TGTGCCAGTAGTACTCCAGGACAGGACGTCTTTGGC.

The covered CDR3 bases are TGTGCCAGTAGTATGTATGGGACAGGTGGCTCTGGGGCCAACGTC. This codes for CASSMYGTGGSGANV. The whole CDR3 sequence is CASSMYGTGGSGANVLTF. This chain links TRBV19 with TRBJ2-6; 8 positions agree with TRBD1. From the germline J gene comes the end of the CDR3, since the read stops 3 residues before it. The V gene's germline CDR1 is LNHDA and CDR2 SQIVND (reference sequence). The V gene end was trimmed by 3 bases and the J gene end by 0 bases; junction bases not matched to a gene: 7. This CDR3 has 18 amino acids.

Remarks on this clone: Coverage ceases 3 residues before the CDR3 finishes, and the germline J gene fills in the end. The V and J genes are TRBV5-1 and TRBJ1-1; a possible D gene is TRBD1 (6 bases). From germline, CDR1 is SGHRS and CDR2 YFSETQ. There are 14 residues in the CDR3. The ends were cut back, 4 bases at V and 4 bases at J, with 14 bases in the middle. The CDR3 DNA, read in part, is TGCGCCAGCAGCATCCAGGGGACGGTCACTGAA. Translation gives CASSIQGTVTE. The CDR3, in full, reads CASSIQGTVTEAFF.

Partial CDR3 DNA: TGTGCCAGCAGCTTAAGTGGCCATGAG. This codes for CASSLSGHE. The whole CDR3 protein reads CASSLSGHEQFF. V is TRBV7-3 and J is TRBJ2-1; D is unresolved. The read terminates 3 residues ahead of where the CDR3 ends, so the germline J gene completes it. The CDR3 totals 12 residues. V shed 1 base and J shed 8 bases, with 6 bases lying between them. From germline, CDR1 is SGHTA and CDR2 FQGTGA. The entire variable domain, with the rest obtained from reference TRBV7-3 and TRBJ2-1, is as follows: GAGVSQTPSNKVTEKGKYVELRCDPISGHTALYWYRQSLGQGPEFLIYFQGTGAADDSGLPNDRFFAVRPEGSVSTLKIQRTERGDSAVYLCASSLSGHEQFFGPGTRLTVL.

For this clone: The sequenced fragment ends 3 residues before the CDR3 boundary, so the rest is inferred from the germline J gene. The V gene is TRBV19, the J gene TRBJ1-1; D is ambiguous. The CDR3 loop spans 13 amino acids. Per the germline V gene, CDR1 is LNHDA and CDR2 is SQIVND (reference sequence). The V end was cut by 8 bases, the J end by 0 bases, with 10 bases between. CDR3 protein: CASGTVMNTEAFF. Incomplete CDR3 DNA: TGTGCCAGTGGAACAGTTATGAACACTGAA.

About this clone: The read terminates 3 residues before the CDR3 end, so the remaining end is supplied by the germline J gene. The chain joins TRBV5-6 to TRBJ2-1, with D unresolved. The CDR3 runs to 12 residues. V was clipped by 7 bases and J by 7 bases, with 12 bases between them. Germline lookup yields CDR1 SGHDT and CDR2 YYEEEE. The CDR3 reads CASSTRSNEQFF. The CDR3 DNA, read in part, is TGTGCCAGCTCCACCCGGTCGAATGAG.

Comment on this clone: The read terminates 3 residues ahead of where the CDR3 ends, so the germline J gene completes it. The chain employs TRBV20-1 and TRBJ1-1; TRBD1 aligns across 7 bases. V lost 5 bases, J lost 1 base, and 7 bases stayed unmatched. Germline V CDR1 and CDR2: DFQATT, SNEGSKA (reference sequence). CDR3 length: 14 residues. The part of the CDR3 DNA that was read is TGCAGTGCTCCGCCGGGACAGCAGAACACTGAA. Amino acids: CSAPPGQQNTE. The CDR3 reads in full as CSAPPGQQNTEAFF.

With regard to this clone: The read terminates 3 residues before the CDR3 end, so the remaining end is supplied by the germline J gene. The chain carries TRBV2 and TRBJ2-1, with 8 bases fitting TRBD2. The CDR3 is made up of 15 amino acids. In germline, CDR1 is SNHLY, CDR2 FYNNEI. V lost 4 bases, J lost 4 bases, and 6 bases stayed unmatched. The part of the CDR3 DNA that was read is TGTGCCAGCAGTGGTGAGCGGGAGTATTACAATGAG. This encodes CASSGEREYYNE. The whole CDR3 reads CASSGEREYYNEQFF.

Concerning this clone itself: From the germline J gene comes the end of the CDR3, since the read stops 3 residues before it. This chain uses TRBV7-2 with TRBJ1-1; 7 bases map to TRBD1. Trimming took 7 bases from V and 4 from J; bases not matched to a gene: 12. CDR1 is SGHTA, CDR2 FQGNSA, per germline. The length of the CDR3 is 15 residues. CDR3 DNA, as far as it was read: TGTGCCAGCAACCACAGGGGCCCTAGGGGCACTGAA. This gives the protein CASNHRGPRGTE. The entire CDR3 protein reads CASNHRGPRGTEAFF.

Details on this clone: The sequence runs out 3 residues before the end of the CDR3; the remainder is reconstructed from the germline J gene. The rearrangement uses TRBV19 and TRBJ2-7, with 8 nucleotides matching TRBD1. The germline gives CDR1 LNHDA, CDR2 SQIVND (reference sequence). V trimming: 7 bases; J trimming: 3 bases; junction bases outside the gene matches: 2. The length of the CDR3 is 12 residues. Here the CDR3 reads CASTDRGYEQYF. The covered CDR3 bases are TGTGCCAGTACCGACAGGGGCTACGAG.

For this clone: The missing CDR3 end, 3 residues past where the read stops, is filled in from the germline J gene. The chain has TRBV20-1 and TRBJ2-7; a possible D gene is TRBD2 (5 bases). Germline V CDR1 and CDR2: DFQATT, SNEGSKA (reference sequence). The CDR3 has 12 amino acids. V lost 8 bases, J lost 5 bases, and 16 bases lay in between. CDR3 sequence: CSPRRGLNEQYF. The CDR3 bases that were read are TGCAGTCCCCGGCGCGGGTTAAACGAG.

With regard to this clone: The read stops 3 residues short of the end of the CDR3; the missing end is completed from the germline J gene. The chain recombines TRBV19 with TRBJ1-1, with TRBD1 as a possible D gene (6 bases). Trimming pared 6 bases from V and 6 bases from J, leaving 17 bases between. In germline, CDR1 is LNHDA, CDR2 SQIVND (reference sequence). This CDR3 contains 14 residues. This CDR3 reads CASRPQGGPAEAFF. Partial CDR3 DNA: TGTGCCAGTAGGCCACAGGGTGGGCCAGCTGAA.

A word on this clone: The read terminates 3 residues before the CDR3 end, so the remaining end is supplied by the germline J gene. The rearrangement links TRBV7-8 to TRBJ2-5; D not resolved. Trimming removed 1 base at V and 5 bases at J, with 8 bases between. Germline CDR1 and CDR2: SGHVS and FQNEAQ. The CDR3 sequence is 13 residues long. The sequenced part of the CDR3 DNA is TGTGCCAGCAGCTTAGACATAATCGAGACC. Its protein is CASSLDIIET. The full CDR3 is CASSLDIIETQYF.

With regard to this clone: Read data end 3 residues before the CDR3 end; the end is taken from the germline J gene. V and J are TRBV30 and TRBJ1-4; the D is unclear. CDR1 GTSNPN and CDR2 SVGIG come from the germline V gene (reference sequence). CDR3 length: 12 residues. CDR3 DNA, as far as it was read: TGTGCCTGGACTCTAGCAAATTCACCA. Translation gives CAWTLANSP. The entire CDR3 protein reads CAWTLANSPLFF.

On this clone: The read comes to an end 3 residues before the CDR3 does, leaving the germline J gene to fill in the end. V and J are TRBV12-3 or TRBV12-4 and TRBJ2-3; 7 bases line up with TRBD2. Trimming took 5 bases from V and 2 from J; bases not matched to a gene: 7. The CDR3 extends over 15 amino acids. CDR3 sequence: CASSPTAGDTDTQYF. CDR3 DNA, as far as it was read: TGTGCCAGCAGTCCCACGGCGGGAGACACAGATACG.

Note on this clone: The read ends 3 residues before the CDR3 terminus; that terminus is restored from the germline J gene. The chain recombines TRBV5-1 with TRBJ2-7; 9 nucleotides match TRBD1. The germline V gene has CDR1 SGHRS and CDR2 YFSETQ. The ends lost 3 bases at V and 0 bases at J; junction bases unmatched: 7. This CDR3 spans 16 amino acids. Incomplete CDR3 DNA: TGCGCCAGCAGCTGGGGGGGACAGGGAAGCTCCTACGAG. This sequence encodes CASSWGGQGSSYE. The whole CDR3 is CASSWGGQGSSYEQYF.

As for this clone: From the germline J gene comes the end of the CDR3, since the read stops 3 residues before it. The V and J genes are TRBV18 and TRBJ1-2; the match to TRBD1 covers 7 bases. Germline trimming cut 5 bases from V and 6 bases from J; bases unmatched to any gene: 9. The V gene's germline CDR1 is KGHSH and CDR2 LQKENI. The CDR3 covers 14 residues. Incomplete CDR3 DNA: TGTGCCAGCTCATCTACGACAGGGCCGAATGGC. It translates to CASSSTTGPNG. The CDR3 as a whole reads CASSSTTGPNGYTF. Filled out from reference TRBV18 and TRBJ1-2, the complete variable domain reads NAGVMQNPRHLVRRRGQEARLRCSPMKGHSHVYWYRQLPEEGLKFMVYLQKENIIDESGMPKERFSAEFPKEGPSILRIQQVVRGDSAAYFCASSSTTGPNGYTFGSGTRLTVV.

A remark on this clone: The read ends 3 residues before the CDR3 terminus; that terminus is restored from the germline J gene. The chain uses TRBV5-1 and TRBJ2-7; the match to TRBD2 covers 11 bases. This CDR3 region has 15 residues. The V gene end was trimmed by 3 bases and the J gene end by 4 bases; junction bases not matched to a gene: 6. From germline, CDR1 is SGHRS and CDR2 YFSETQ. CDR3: CASSWGLADFYEQYF. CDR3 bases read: TGCGCCAGCAGCTGGGGACTAGCGGATTTTTACGAG.

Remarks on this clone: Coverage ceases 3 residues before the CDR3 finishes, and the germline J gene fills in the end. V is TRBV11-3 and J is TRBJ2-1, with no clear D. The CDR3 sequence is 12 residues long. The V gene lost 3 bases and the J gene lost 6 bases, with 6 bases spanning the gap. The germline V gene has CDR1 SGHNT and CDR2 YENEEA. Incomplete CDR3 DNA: TGTGCCAGCAGCTTGGCCCCCAATGAG. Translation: CASSLAPNE. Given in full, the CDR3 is CASSLAPNEQFF.

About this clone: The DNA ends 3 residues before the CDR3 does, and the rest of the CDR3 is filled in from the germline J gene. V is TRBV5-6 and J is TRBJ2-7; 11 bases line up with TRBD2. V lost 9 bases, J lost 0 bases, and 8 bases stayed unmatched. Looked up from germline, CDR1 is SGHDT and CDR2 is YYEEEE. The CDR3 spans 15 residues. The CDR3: CATHLAGGSSYEQYF. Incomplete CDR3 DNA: TGTGCCACTCATCTAGCGGGAGGCAGCTCCTACGAG. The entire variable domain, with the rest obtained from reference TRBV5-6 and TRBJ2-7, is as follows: DAGVTQSPTHLIKTRGQQVTLRCSPKSGHDTVSWYQQALGQGPQFIFQYYEEEERQRGNFPDRFSGHQFPNYSSELNVNALLLGDSALYLCATHLAGGSSYEQYFGPGTRLTVT.

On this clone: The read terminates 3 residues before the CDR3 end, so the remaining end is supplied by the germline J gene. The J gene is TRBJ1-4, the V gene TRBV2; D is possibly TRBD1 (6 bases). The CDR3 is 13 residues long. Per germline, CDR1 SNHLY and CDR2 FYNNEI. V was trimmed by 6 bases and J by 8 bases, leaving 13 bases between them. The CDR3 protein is CASRGTPEEKLFF. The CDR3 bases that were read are TGTGCCAGCAGGGGGACACCGGAGGAAAAA.

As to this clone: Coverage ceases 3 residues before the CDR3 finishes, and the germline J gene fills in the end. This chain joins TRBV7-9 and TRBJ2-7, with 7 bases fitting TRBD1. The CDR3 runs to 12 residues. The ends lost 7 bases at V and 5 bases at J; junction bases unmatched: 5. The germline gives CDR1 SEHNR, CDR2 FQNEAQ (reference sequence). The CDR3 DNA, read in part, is TGTGCCAGCACCGACAGGGTCCACGAG. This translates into CASTDRVHE. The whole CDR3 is CASTDRVHEQYF.